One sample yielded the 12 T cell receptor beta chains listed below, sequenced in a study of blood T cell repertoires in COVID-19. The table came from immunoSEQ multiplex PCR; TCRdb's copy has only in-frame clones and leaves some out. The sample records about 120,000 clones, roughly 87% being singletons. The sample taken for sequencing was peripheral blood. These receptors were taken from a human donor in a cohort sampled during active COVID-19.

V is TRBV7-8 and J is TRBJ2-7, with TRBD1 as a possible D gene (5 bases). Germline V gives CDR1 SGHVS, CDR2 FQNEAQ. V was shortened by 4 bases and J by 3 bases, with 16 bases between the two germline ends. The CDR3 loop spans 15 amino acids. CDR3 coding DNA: TGTGCCAGCAGCTCGCCTTCAGGGCTCCTCTACGAGCAGTACTTC. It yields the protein CASSSPSGLLYEQYF.

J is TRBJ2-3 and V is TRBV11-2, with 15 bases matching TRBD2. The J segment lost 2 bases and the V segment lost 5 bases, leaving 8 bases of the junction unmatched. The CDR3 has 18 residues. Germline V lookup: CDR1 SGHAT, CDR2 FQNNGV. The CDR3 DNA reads TGTGCCAGCAGCCCCGGGACTAGCGGGAGGCTCCTCACAGATACGCAGTATTTT. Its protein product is CASSPGTSGRLLTDTQYF.

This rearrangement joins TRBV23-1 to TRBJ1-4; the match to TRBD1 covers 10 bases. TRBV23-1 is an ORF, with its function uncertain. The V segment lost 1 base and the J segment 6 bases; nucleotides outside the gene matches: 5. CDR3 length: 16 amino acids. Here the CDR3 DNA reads TGCGCCAGCAGTCAATTTAGGGACAGGGGTTATGAAAAACTGTTTTTT. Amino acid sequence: CASSQFRDRGYEKLFF.

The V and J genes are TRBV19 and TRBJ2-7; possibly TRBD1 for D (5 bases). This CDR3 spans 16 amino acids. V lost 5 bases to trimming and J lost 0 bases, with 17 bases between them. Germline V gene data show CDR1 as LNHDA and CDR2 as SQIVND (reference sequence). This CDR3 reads CASSSQGRLDSYEQYF. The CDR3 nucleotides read TGTGCCAGTAGTTCCCAGGGAAGGCTAGACTCCTACGAGCAGTACTTC. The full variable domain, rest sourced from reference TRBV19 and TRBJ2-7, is DGGITQSPKYLFRKEGQNVTLSCEQNLNHDAMYWYRQDPGQGLRLIYYSQIVNDFQKGDIAEGYSVSREKKESFPLTVTSAQKNPTAFYLCASSSQGRLDSYEQYFGPGTRLTVT.

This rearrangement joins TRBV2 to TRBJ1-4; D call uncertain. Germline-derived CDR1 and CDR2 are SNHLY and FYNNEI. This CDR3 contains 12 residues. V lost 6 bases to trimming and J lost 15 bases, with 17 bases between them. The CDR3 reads CASSSEGNEVFF. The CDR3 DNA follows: TGTGCCAGCAGCTCCGAGGGCAACGAGGTGTTTTTT.

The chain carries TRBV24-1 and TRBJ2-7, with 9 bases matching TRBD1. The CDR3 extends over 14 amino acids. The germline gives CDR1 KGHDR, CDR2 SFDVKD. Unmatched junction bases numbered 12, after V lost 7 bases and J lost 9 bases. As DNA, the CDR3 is TGTGCCACCAGGCCGGGACAGGGTCTACGATGGCAGTACTTC. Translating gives CATRPGQGLRWQYF.

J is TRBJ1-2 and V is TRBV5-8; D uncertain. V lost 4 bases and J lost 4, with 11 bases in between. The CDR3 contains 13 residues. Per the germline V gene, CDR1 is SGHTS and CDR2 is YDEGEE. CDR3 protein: CASSALRGYGYTF. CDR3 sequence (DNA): TGTGCCAGCAGCGCCCTTCGAGGCTATGGCTACACCTTC.

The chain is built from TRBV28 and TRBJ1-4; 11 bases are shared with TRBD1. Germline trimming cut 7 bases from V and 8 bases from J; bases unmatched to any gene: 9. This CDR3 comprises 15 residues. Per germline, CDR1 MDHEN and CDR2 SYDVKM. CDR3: CASNPPGQGEEKLFF. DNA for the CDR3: TGTGCCAGCAACCCTCCGGGACAGGGGGAAGAAAAACTGTTTTTT.

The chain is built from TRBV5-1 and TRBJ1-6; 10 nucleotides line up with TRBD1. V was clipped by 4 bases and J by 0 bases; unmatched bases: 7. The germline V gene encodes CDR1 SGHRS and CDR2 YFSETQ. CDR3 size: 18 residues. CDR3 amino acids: CASSQWTGGTSYNSPLHF. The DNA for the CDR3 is TGCGCCAGCAGCCAGTGGACAGGGGGTACCTCCTATAATTCACCCCTCCACTTT.

The CDR3 loop reads CASSVRQGPHNEQFF. DNA of the CDR3: TGTGCCAGCAGCGTGAGGCAGGGTCCCCACAATGAGCAGTTCTTC. The J gene is TRBJ2-1, the V gene TRBV9; D possibly corresponds to TRBD1 (5 bases). This CDR3 comprises 15 residues. The V end was cut by 2 bases, the J end by 5 bases, with 14 bases between. Germline lookup yields CDR1 SGDLS and CDR2 YYNGEE.

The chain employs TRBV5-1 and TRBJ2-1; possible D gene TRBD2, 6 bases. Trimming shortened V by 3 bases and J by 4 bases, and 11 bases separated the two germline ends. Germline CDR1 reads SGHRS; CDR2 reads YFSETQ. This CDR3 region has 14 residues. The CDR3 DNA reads TGCGCCAGCAGCTCGGAGGGCGCGTACAATGAGCAGTTCTTC. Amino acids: CASSSEGAYNEQFF.

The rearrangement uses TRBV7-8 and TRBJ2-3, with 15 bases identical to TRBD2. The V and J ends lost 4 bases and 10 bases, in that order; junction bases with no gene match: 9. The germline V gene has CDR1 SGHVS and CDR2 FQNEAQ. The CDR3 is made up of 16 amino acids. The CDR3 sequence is CASSSTGTSGRKAQYF. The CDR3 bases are TGTGCCAGCAGCTCCACCGGGACTAGCGGGAGGAAAGCGCAGTATTTT.